The following is a T cell receptor beta chain sequence with its context. Its matching antigen is unknown. Specified treatment: oral pan-JAK inhibitor, 5-10 mg twice daily. Alopecia areata patients had lesional scalp punch biopsies and peripheral blood taken from them. CDR1 and CDR2 from the germline V gene are GTSNPN and SVGIG (reference sequence). Trimming at V came to 0 bases and at J to 5 bases, leaving 10 bases not matched to a gene. This CDR3 has 16 amino acids. The data are from a study of CD8+ T cells in alopecia areata. The sequencing template was cDNA reverse transcribed from extracted RNA. Clones were sequenced by immunoSEQ multiplex PCR, and TCRdb holds only the in-frame ones, with some missing. This sample yields 95,000 to 150,000 clones, of which roughly 55% are seen a single time; approximately 5.1% belongs to the top ten. Points from the study as a whole: Normal skin's resident alphabeta T cells are sequenced alongside lesional scalp T cells. Among the top 100, expanded CD8+ clones, as well as scalp clonality, were significantly decreased by tofacitinib. Lesional scalp displayed greater clonality than normal scalp, most notably in alopecia totalis/universalis.

The sequencing here drew on CD4+ T cells sorted from blood, taken at week 4, from a patient treated with tofacitinib. The sequence was collected from a human donor with alopecia areata. The rearrangement uses TRBV30 and TRBJ2-3; 8 bases match TRBD2. CDR3 coding DNA: TGTGCCTGGAGTGTGTCGAGCGGGAGAAAGGTAGATACGCAGTATTTT. Encoded protein: CAWSVSSGRKVDTQYF.